One and the same sample provided the 6 T cell receptor beta chains below, sequenced in a study of identical twins. MiXCR, run by TCRdb on the 5' RACE reads, gives a single entry per CDR3 protein. The sample shows 1.5 million or so distinct CDR3 sequences, more than 30% of them seen only once. The sample was cord blood. Receptors originate from a newborn girl in good health.

The chain recombines TRBV5-5 with TRBJ2-1; D possibly corresponds to TRBD2 (5 bases). Trimming removed 2 bases from V and 4 bases from J, with 13 bases in between. The germline V gene encodes CDR1 SGHKS and CDR2 YYEKEE (reference sequence). This CDR3 has 15 residues. This chain's CDR3 is CASSLGSVPYNEQFF. The CDR3 nucleotides read TGTGCCAGCAGCTTAGGTAGCGTGCCATACAATGAGCAGTTCTTC.

The J gene is TRBJ2-3, the V gene TRBV27, with 7 positions matching TRBD1. This CDR3 spans 13 amino acids. The junction had 4 bases not matched to a gene; V was cut back by 7 bases and J by 3 bases. Per the germline V gene, CDR1 is MNHEY and CDR2 is SMNVEV (reference sequence). The CDR3 spells CASTRGLTDTQYF. CDR3 DNA: TGTGCCAGCACCAGGGGGTTAACAGATACGCAGTATTTT.

V gene TRBV27 combines with J gene TRBJ2-2; weak D call: TRBD1 (6 bases). V lost 2 bases and J lost 1, with 11 bases in between. The CDR3 covers 16 residues. Germline lookup yields CDR1 MNHEY and CDR2 SMNVEV (reference sequence). CDR3 sequence: CASSLMGALNTGELFF. Written as DNA, the CDR3 is TGTGCCAGCAGTTTAATGGGGGCCCTGAACACCGGGGAGCTGTTTTTT.

In this sample, this clonotype turned up a few times. This rearrangement joins TRBV4-2 to TRBJ2-7, with TRBD1 identical over 7 bases. From germline, CDR1 is LGHNA and CDR2 YNFKEQ. Unmatched junction bases numbered 7, after V lost 2 bases and J lost 3 bases. The CDR3 covers 15 residues. CDR3 in DNA: TGTGCCAGCAGCCAATATCGAGCAGGGGGCTACGAGCAGTACTTC. It codes for CASSQYRAGGYEQYF.

Only a few counts were recorded for this clonotype. J is TRBJ2-1 and V is TRBV10-3; 13 nucleotides match TRBD2. The CDR3 sequence is 18 residues long. Per the germline V gene, CDR1 is ENHRY and CDR2 is SYGVKD. V dropped 6 bases and J dropped 1; count of bases not matched to a gene: 9. The DNA of the CDR3 is TGTGCCATCAGACCTACTAGCGGGAGGGCCCTTTCCTACAATGAGCAGTTCTTC. This gives the protein CAIRPTSGRALSYNEQFF.

This chain connects TRBV25-1 to TRBJ1-1; D unclear. Trimming shortened V by 3 bases and J by 3 bases, and 14 bases separated the two germline ends. Germline CDR1 is MGHDK and CDR2 is SYGVNS. This CDR3 contains 15 residues. CDR3 residues: CASSDARAGDTEAFF. As DNA, the CDR3 is TGTGCCAGCAGTGACGCTCGGGCTGGAGACACTGAAGCTTTCTTT.